Shown below are 14 T cell receptor beta chains from a single sample sequenced in a study of spatial heterogeneity in lung cancer. TCRdb redid the calling of the 5' RACE reads with MiXCR, one entry per CDR3 protein. The repertoire has some 78,000 distinct CDR3 sequences, 8% of them found once; the top ten carry roughly 7.1%. Time point given: sample taken at primary tumor resection. This sample comprised PBMCs, obtained at surgery. The source of these receptors is a male donor with early-stage non-small cell lung cancer.

The V and J genes are TRBV11-2 and TRBJ1-4, with 7 bases that match TRBD1. The V gene end was trimmed by 5 bases and the J gene end by 5 bases; junction bases not matched to a gene: 8. The germline V gene has CDR1 SGHAT and CDR2 FQNNGV. This CDR3 comprises 15 residues. The DNA of the CDR3 is TGTGCCAGCAGCCGAACCGGGACAGCAAATGAAAAACTGTTTTTT. It specifies CASSRTGTANEKLFF.

The chain links TRBV10-2 to TRBJ2-2; 7 nucleotides agree with TRBD2. Losses at the gene ends were 7 bases for V and 6 bases for J; bases not matched to a gene: 5. The germline CDR1 and CDR2 sequences are WSHSY and SAAADI. The CDR3 runs to 13 residues. The DNA of the CDR3 is TGCGCCAGCAACCTAGCGGAAGCCGGGGAGCTGTTTTTT. Its translation is CASNLAEAGELFF.

This clonotype was observed many times. The chain combines TRBV28 with TRBJ1-5, with D tentatively TRBD1 (6 bases). Deletions cut 6 bases from V and 1 base from J, with 13 bases between. In germline, CDR1 is MDHEN, CDR2 SYDVKM. The CDR3 has 15 residues. CDR3 sequence: CASSETGSSNQPQHF. The CDR3 bases are TGTGCCAGCAGCGAAACAGGGAGCAGCAATCAGCCCCAGCATTTT.

This rearrangement joins TRBV6-6 to TRBJ1-2; possibly TRBD1 for D (6 bases). Trimming pared 5 bases from V and 5 bases from J, leaving 15 bases between. This CDR3 has 14 residues. In germline, CDR1 is MNHNY, CDR2 SVGAGI (reference sequence). CDR3 amino acids: CASSTGQSWYGYTF. As DNA, the CDR3 is TGTGCCAGCAGTACCGGACAGTCCTGGTATGGCTACACCTTC.

The chain has TRBV7-9 and TRBJ1-5; D unclear. The CDR3 is 12 residues long. Germline lookup yields CDR1 SEHNR and CDR2 FQNEAQ (reference sequence). The V and J ends lost 5 bases and 4 bases respectively, with 6 bases between them. This CDR3 reads CASSLTNQPQHF. CDR3 bases: TGTGCCAGCAGCCTTACTAATCAGCCCCAGCATTTT.

J is TRBJ2-7 and V is TRBV5-5; D is undetermined. V lost 4 bases and J 5 bases, leaving 7 bases between the germline ends. Germline V lookup: CDR1 SGHKS, CDR2 YYEKEE (reference sequence). The CDR3 is 11 residues long. The CDR3 here is CASSHLNEQYF. The CDR3 DNA reads TGTGCCAGCAGCCACCTAAACGAGCAGTACTTC.

The V and J genes are TRBV7-2 and TRBJ2-1; maybe TRBD1 (6 bases). V lost 4 bases to trimming and J lost 2 bases, with 21 bases between them. The length of the CDR3 is 18 residues. Looked up from germline, CDR1 is SGHTA and CDR2 is FQGNSA. CDR3: CASSSGVPTGTPYNEQFF. In DNA form, the CDR3 reads TGTGCCAGCAGCTCAGGTGTTCCAACAGGGACGCCCTACAATGAGCAGTTCTTC.

The chain recombines TRBV24-1 with TRBJ2-3; 7 nucleotides align to TRBD1. Germline loops: CDR1 KGHDR, CDR2 SFDVKD. The ends lost 9 bases at V and 4 bases at J; junction bases unmatched: 12. The CDR3 covers 15 residues. This CDR3 is CATSGQERAPDTQYF. The CDR3 DNA follows: TGTGCCACCTCCGGACAGGAAAGGGCCCCAGATACGCAGTATTTT.

This clonotype was seen repeatedly, ten times or more. The V call is TRBV20-1, the J call TRBJ2-5, with 8 bases lining up with TRBD2. CDR1 and CDR2 (germline): DFQATT, SNEGSKA (reference sequence). This CDR3 region has 15 residues. Trimming cost V 6 bases and J 7 bases; bases outside gene matches: 16. The CDR3 protein is CSASPGLGVSVTQYF. The CDR3 DNA reads as TGCAGTGCATCGCCGGGACTAGGGGTGTCAGTGACCCAGTACTTC.

This clonotype was counted ten times or more. The chain recombines TRBV20-1 with TRBJ1-5; D gene unclear. Germline CDR1 and CDR2: DFQATT and SNEGSKA (reference sequence). There are 15 residues in the CDR3. V lost 3 bases and J 0 bases, leaving 12 bases between the germline ends. The CDR3 loop is CSASPSHTSNQPQHF. DNA of the CDR3: TGCAGTGCTAGCCCGAGCCATACTAGCAATCAGCCCCAGCATTTT.

There are a few counts of this clonotype. The chain has TRBV19 and TRBJ1-1; TRBD1 matches 10 bases. Germline V gene data show CDR1 as LNHDA and CDR2 as SQIVND (reference sequence). J was trimmed by 11 bases and V by 4 bases; bases with no gene match: 16. The CDR3 covers 16 residues. CDR3: CASSKLRSDRGNVAFF. The CDR3 DNA sequence: TGTGCCAGTAGTAAGTTAAGATCGGACAGGGGGAACGTGGCTTTCTTT.

In its sample, this clonotype was seen many times. This rearrangement joins TRBV12-3 or TRBV12-4 to TRBJ2-7; 8 bases match TRBD1. The CDR3 covers 12 residues. V dropped 6 bases and J dropped 3; count of bases not matched to a gene: 1. Here the CDR3 reads CASRGQGYEQYF. In nucleotides, the CDR3 is TGTGCCAGCAGAGGACAGGGCTACGAGCAGTACTTC.

This clonotype occurred many times. The chain couples TRBV6-5 to TRBJ1-2; 8 nucleotides agree with TRBD1. V shed 2 bases, J shed 7 bases, and the junction held 6 bases outside the gene matches. CDR1 and CDR2 from the germline V gene are MNHEY and SVGAGI. The length of the CDR3 is 14 residues. CDR3 loop: CASSYTGQGRGYTF. The CDR3 DNA sequence: TGTGCCAGCAGTTACACAGGACAGGGCCGTGGCTACACCTTC.

This clonotype appeared many times. The chain employs TRBV5-6 and TRBJ2-3; D not certain. Trimming shortened V by 3 bases and J by 4 bases, and 12 bases separated the two germline ends. The length of the CDR3 is 14 residues. CDR1 is SGHDT and CDR2 is YYEEEE in the germline V gene. CDR3: CASSSPGPADTQYF. The DNA of the CDR3 is TGTGCCAGCAGCTCCCCTGGCCCGGCAGATACGCAGTATTTT.